The sequence of this T cell receptor beta chain was determined in a study of blood T cell repertoires in COVID-19. Study-wide context: The samples span acute and convalescent COVID-19 from the United States, Italy and Spain. The analysed material was cDNA or gDNA that came from T cells, B-cell-depleted T cells, or PBMCs.

Repertoires were generated with immunoSEQ multiplex PCR, while TCRdb's copy carries only in-frame clones and drops some. The sample includes around 300,000 clones, 90% seen only once; the top ten take about 7%. Seattle cases were enrolled at active infection and followed longitudinally. The CDR3 is 14 amino acids. V trimming: 4 bases; J trimming: 5 bases; junction bases outside the gene matches: 4. Germline CDR1 reads SGHRS; CDR2 reads YFSETQ. The V gene is TRBV5-1, the J gene TRBJ2-7, with TRBD2 matching 12 bases. The TCR comes from a woman aged 25 to 39 with COVID-19, enrolled during active disease. The sample taken for sequencing was peripheral blood. The CDR3 loop reads CASSPSGRAHEQYF. The CDR3 DNA reads as TGCGCCAGCAGCCCTAGCGGGAGGGCTCACGAGCAGTACTTC.